A single sample gave rise to the 5 T cell receptor beta chains below, sequenced in a study of regulatory T cells in long-lasting Graves disease listed by TCRdb under 2021. The protocol used for the library was multiplex PCR. The sequencer listed for this sample is Illumina HiSeq 4000. CDR3 regions were amplified by Arm-PCR with iRepertoire HTBI primers to construct TCR beta libraries. The public reads were quality trimmed at Q25 with fastp and then assembled into clones with MiXCR by TCRdb, keeping productive beta chains. Identical CDR3 proteins give one entry, which carries the most common genes and DNA. The sample data list fewer than 450,000 distinct CDR3 sequences, and about a quarter of these were observed just once. The leading ten clones occupy around 26% of the sample. Per the publication, the time point label means: persistent/refractory GD, antithyroid drugs over 5 years with positive TRAb. For both TCR sequencing and RNA sequencing, RNA was extracted from PBMCs in TRIzol.

Sequenced material: peripheral blood mononuclear cells (PBMCs), taken when the disease was refractory, from a patient treated with antithyroid drugs. The receptors here all came from a female donor with Graves disease.

This clonotype has at least ten counts. The CDR3 coding sequence is TGTGCCAGCAGCTCACCTGGGATGGGACGACGGGCTTTCTTT. Amino acid sequence: CASSSPGMGRRAFF. The chain recombines TRBV7-2 with TRBJ1-1, with a possible D match to TRBD1 (5 bases). The V gene lost 4 bases and the J gene lost 11 bases, with 20 bases spanning the gap. Germline V lookup: CDR1 SGHTA, CDR2 FQGNSA. The CDR3 spans 14 residues.

This clonotype came up a few times. The chain links TRBV20-1 to TRBJ1-6, with 9 bases matching TRBD1. This CDR3 has 14 amino acids. Looked up from germline, CDR1 is DFQATT and CDR2 is SNEGSKA (reference sequence). Losses at the gene ends were 5 bases for V and 11 bases for J; bases not matched to a gene: 10. CDR3 nucleotide sequence: TGCAGTGCTCGTCCGGGACAGGGAATAGCACCCCTCCACTTT. Translated, it gives CSARPGQGIAPLHF.

The gene calls are TRBV19 and TRBJ1-1; tentatively, D is TRBD1 (6 bases). Per germline, CDR1 LNHDA and CDR2 SQIVND (reference sequence). Between the trimmed V and J ends, which lost 5 bases and 2 bases, there was a span of 15 bases. There are 15 residues in the CDR3. The CDR3 region has the DNA TGTGCCAGTAGTTACCTGACAGGCGCTAACACTGAAGCTTTCTTT. Amino acid sequence: CASSYLTGANTEAFF.

This clonotype was seen ten or more times. The CDR3 DNA reads TGTGCCAGCAGGGCTGGTCGGGCCAACCGGGGCTACACCTTC. Residues: CASRAGRANRGYTF. This chain links TRBV7-2 with TRBJ1-2; D is unclear. This CDR3 contains 14 residues. Germline V CDR1 and CDR2: SGHTA, FQGNSA. V was shortened by 6 bases and J by 8 bases, with 19 bases between the two germline ends. Filled out from reference TRBV7-2 and TRBJ1-2, the complete variable domain reads GAGVSQSPSNKVTEKGKDVELRCDPISGHTALYWYRQSLGQGLEFLIYFQGNSAPDKSGLPSDRFSAERTGGSVSTLTIQRTQQEDSAVYLCASRAGRANRGYTFGSGTRLTVV.

In this sample, this clonotype turned up many times. The V and J genes are TRBV7-2 and TRBJ1-2, with 7 positions matching TRBD1. V was clipped by 3 bases and J by 0 bases; unmatched bases: 13. Per the germline V gene, CDR1 is SGHTA and CDR2 is FQGNSA. This CDR3 is 18 amino acids long. CDR3 in DNA: TGTGCCAGCAGCTTGACAGACAGGGTATTCCACCCTAACTATGGCTACACCTTC. This sequence encodes CASSLTDRVFHPNYGYTF.